The 15 T cell receptor delta chains reported below all come from one sample, sequenced in a study of γδ T cells in repeated Plasmodium falciparum infection. Gammadelta T cells were flow-sorted from PBMC into Vgamma9/Vdelta2+ and Vdelta2-negative populations for bulk analysis. TCRdb ran CATT on the multiplex PCR reads. The profile shows tens of thousands of delta-chain clones, over 1.5% of them singletons. The sequenced material came from gamma-delta T cells from blood. These receptors were collected from a pool of human donors (malaria-infected and uninfected, not separated).

This clone was found many times. TCRdb pairs this DNA with a much larger clone's protein that differs at residue 9, likely a read error; the protein shown was translated from the DNA. This rearrangement joins TRDV1 to TRDJ1, with TRDD3 as a possible D gene (6 bases). In the absence of a J gene in TCRdb, the DNA was matched to germline to assign it here. CDR1 is TSWWSYY, CDR2 QGS, per germline. Between the trimmed V and J ends, which lost 6 bases and 10 bases, there was a span of 21 bases. This CDR3 is 14 amino acids long. This chain's CDR3 is CALGRVAGAPGLIF. The DNA for the CDR3 is TGTGCTCTTGGAAGAGTCGCTGGGGCCCCAGGACTCATCTTT.

This clone was found many times. The V call is TRAV29/DV5, the J call TRDJ2; possible D gene TRDD3, 6 bases. In germline, CDR1 is NSMFDY, CDR2 ISSIKDK. V lost 0 bases, J lost 3 bases, and 21 bases lay in between. The CDR3 contains 18 residues. CDR3 sequence: CAASARVWGGPMTAQLFF. Written as DNA, the CDR3 is TGTGCAGCAAGCGCGAGGGTGTGGGGGGGGCCAATGACAGCACAACTCTTCTTT.

This clone was picked up many times. The TCRdb protein, from a much larger clone, departs from this DNA's translation at residue 11, likely by read error; the protein shown derives from the DNA. The J gene is TRDJ1, the V gene TRDV1, with D uncertain. The J gene, not given by TCRdb, was assigned here from a germline match of the nucleotide sequence. There are 14 residues in the CDR3. Germline loops: CDR1 TSWWSYY, CDR2 QGS. The CDR3 here is CALGKGSYTDELIF. In DNA form, the CDR3 reads TGTGCTCTTGGGAAGGGCTCGTACACCGATGAACTCATCTTT.

V is TRDV1 and J is TRDJ1, with D uncertain. The J gene was missing in TCRdb and was found by matching the end of the DNA to germline. CDR3 size: 22 residues. Trimming pared 3 bases from V and 0 bases from J, leaving 32 bases between. CDR1 is TSWWSYY and CDR2 is QGS in the germline V gene. For the CDR3, the DNA is TGTGCTCTTGGGGACAGCTCTTTAAGGCTTCACAATCAGCTTTATTACACCGATAAACTCATCTTT. Translation gives CALGDSSLRLHNQLYYTDKLIF.

As regards this clone: The translation of this DNA and the TCRdb protein of a much larger clone differ at residue 15, probably owing to a read error; the protein shown here is translated from the DNA. The CDR3 DNA reads TGTGCTCTTGGGGAACCCCTAGGTTCTAGGGTTTATTTGACAGAACAACTCTTCTTT. Translation gives CALGEPLGSRVYLTEQLFF. The chain carries TRDV1 and TRDJ2; D is uncertain. Germline loops: CDR1 TSWWSYY, CDR2 QGS. The CDR3 is made up of 19 amino acids.

In its sample, this clone was seen a few times. The mismatch at residue 18 between this DNA's translation and the TCRdb protein of a much larger clone likely reflects a read error; the protein shown is translated from the DNA. The chain has TRDV1 and TRDJ1, with TRDD3 matching 10 bases. TCRdb carries no J gene annotation; the J gene was assigned here by matching the DNA with germline. Germline V CDR1 and CDR2: TSWWSYY, QGS. This CDR3 has 21 residues. The CDR3 sequence is CALGFRPSFITGGFDTDRLIF. DNA for the CDR3: TGTGCTCTTGGATTCAGGCCTTCTTTCATTACTGGGGGATTCGACACCGATAGACTCATCTTT.

A note on this clone: This probably arose from a read error, given a far larger clone one base away. V and J are TRDV1 and TRDJ2; D remains ambiguous. The J gene is absent in TCRdb and was assigned here via DNA matching to germline. From germline, CDR1 is TSWWSYY and CDR2 QGS. V lost 4 bases and J lost 11, with 17 bases in between. The CDR3 has 14 residues. CDR3 nucleotides: TGTGCTCTTGGGGGCTCCGGATCGATAGCGCAACTCTTCTTT. Translating it yields CALGGSGSIAQLFF.

This clone has more than one count but fewer than ten. TCRdb records a much larger clone's protein for this DNA, with a difference at residue 11 that likely arises from a read error; the protein given is the translation of the DNA. TRDV1 is the V gene, and the J gene was not called; the D call in the table, TRDD3, was not verified against the DNA. Germline CDR1 and CDR2: TSWWSYY and QGS. The CDR3 spans 13 residues. The chain's CDR3 is CALGVLGDAKPIF. The CDR3 nucleotides read TGTGCTCTTGGGGTACTGGGGGACGCTAAACCCATCTTT.

As for this clone: A read error is likely here: a far larger clone is one base away. V and J are TRDV1 and TRDJ1; the match to TRDD2 covers 7 bases. The J gene, absent from TCRdb, was called here by matching the DNA to germline. Germline V gene lookup returns CDR1 TSWWSYY and CDR2 QGS. CDR3 length: 19 residues. V lost 3 bases and J lost 0; bases outside the gene matches: 16. CDR3 loop: CALGDPGLPDRSYTDKLIF. CDR3 DNA: TGTGCTCTTGGGGATCCCGGCCTTCCTGATAGGTCGTACACCGATAAACTCATCTTT.

Comments on this clone: The translation of this DNA and the TCRdb protein of a much larger clone differ at residue 14, probably owing to a read error; the protein shown here is translated from the DNA. The gene calls are TRDV1 and TRDJ1, with D possibly called TRDD2 or TRDD3 (5 bases each). This CDR3 is built from 19 residues. The germline V gene has CDR1 TSWWSYY and CDR2 QGS. Trimming removed 2 bases from V and 4 bases from J, with 26 bases in between. The CDR3: CALGEIFPRLGLDSDKLIF. The CDR3 DNA sequence: TGTGCTCTTGGGGAAATCTTCCCCCGATTGGGGCTGGACAGCGATAAACTCATCTTT.

By share, this clone counts as medium-sized (0.01 to 0.1%). Other DNA sequences in the same sample also yield this CDR3. This chain joins TRDV1 and TRDJ1; TRDD3 aligns across 7 bases. This CDR3 has 22 amino acids. The trim removed 6 bases at V and 0 bases at J, leaving 28 bases unmatched. Looked up from germline, CDR1 is TSWWSYY and CDR2 is QGS. CDR3 nucleotides: TGTGCTCTTGGCGACTCTACCCACTTCCGGGGGGACTGGGGACCCTACACCGATAAACTCATCTTT. Amino acid sequence: CALGDSTHFRGDWGPYTDKLIF.

This clone was observed a handful of times. Translating this DNA gives a protein that differs at residue 7 from the TCRdb one, which belongs to a much larger clone; a read error is likely, and the protein shown is this translation. J is TRDJ1 and V is TRDV3; TRDD2 is a possible D gene (5 bases). No J gene was available from TCRdb, and it was assigned here by a germline match of the DNA. CDR1 and CDR2 (germline): TVYSNPD, GDNSRS (reference sequence). The CDR3 length is 16 residues. V was cut by 5 bases and J by 3 bases, with 25 bases left in between. The CDR3 region has the DNA TGTGCCCTTCCGGGCTACTCTCCTCAGTACGCCGATAAACTCATCTTT. Translating gives CALPGYSPQYADKLIF.

This clone was recorded a few times. One base separates it from a far larger clone, so it is likely a read error. Different DNA sequences within this sample yield the same CDR3. The V gene is listed as TRDV2; no J gene was called; the table's D call, TRDD3, has no DNA check behind it. The CDR3 extends over 19 amino acids. Germline V gene sequence: CDR1 GEAIGNYY, CDR2 EKD. The CDR3 nucleotides read TGTGCCTGTGACGCCATGCCTACTGGGGACCGAATAATGGGGGAGAAGCTCATCTTT. This translates into CACDAMPTGDRIMGEKLIF.

This clone showed up just a few times. This DNA's translation differs at residue 13 from TCRdb's protein, which comes from a much larger clone; a read error is likely, and the protein shown is translated from the DNA. The rearrangement links TRDV1 to TRDJ1; TRDD3 matches 12 bases. Here the J gene was assigned by germline matching of the DNA, as TCRdb has none. V shed 2 bases, J shed 10 bases, and the junction held 14 bases outside the gene matches. CDR3 length: 17 residues. The germline V gene has CDR1 TSWWSYY and CDR2 QGS. CDR3 DNA sequence: TGTGCTCTTGGGGAAGAGGGTCTACTGGGGGATACCATGAGACTCATCTTT. Translating it yields CALGEEGLLGDTMRLIF.

This clone was detected only a few times. Since a much larger clone is just one base distant, this may be a read error. Other DNA sequences from this sample encode an identical CDR3 as well. V and J are TRDV1 and TRDJ3, with 12 bases matching TRDD3. The J gene is not listed in TCRdb, so it was assigned here from a DNA match to germline. V dropped 5 bases and J dropped 2; count of bases not matched to a gene: 19. From germline, CDR1 is TSWWSYY and CDR2 QGS. The CDR3 extends over 23 amino acids. The CDR3 DNA is TGTGCTCTTGGGAAACCATTGTGTACGGGATACTGGGGGATACCCTGGGACACCCGACAGATGTTTTTC. Its translation: CALGKPLCTGYWGIPWDTRQMFF.